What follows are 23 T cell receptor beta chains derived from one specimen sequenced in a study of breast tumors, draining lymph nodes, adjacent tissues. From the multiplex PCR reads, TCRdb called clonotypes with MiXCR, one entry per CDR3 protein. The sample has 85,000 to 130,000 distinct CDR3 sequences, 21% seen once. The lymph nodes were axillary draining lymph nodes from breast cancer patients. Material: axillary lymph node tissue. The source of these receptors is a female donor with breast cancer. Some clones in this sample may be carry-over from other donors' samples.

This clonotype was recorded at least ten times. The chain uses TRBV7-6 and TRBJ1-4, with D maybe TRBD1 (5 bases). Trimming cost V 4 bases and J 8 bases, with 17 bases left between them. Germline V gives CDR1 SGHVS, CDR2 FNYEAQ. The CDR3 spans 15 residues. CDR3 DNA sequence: TGTGCCAGCAGCTCCCTGGCCAGGGATCGCGAAAAACTGTTTTTT. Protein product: CASSSLARDREKLFF.

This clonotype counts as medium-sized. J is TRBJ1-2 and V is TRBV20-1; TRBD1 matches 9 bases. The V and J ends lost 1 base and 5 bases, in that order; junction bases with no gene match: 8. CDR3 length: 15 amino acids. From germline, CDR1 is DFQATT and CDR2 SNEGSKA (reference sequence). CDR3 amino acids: CSARGWGQGPYGYTF. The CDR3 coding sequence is TGCAGTGCTAGAGGTTGGGGACAGGGACCGTATGGCTACACCTTC.

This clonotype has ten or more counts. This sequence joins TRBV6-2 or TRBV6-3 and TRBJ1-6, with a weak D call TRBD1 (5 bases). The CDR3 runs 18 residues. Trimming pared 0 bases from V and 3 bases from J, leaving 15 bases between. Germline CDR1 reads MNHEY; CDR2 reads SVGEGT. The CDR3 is CASSYSTGRVNYNSPLHF. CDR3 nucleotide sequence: TGTGCCAGCAGTTACTCGACCGGCAGGGTGAACTATAATTCACCCCTCCACTTT.

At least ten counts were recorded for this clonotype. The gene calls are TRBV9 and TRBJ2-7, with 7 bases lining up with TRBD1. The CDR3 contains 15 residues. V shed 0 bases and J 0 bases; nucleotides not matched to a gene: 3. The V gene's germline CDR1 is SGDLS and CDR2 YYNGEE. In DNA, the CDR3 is TGTGCCAGCAGCGTAGGGGACAGTTACTCCTACGAGCAGTACTTC. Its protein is CASSVGDSYSYEQYF.

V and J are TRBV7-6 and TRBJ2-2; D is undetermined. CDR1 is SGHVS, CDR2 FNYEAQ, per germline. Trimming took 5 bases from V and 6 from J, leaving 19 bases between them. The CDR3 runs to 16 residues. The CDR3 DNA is TGTGCCAGCAGCCCCGGGTATGGGGTAAACTCCGGGGAGCTGTTTTTT. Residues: CASSPGYGVNSGELFF.

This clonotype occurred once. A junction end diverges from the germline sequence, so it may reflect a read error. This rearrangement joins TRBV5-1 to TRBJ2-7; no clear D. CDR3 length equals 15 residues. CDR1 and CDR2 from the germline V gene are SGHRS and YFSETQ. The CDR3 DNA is TGCGCCAGCAGGCCGACCCCCTTTTCATCCTCCGAGCAGTACTTC. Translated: CASRPTPFSSSEQYF.

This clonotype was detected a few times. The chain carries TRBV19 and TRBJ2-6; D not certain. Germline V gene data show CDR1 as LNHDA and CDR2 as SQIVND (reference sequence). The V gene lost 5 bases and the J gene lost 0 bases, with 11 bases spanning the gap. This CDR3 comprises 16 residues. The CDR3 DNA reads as TGTGCCAGTAGTCTGGGCATTAGCTCTGGGGCCAACGTCCTGACTTTC. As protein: CASSLGISSGANVLTF.

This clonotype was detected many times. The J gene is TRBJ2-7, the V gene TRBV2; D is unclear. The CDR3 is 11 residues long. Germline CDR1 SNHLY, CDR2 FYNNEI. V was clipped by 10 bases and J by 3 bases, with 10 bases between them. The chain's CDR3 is CATLDGYEQYF. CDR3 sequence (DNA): TGTGCCACCTTGGACGGCTACGAGCAGTACTTC.

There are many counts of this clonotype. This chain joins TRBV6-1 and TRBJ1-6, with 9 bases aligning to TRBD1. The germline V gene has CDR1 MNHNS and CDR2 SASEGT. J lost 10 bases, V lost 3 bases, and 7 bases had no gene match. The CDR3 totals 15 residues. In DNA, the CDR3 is TGTGCCAGCAGTGAGGCGGGACAGGGTCGGTCACCCCTCCACTTT. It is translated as CASSEAGQGRSPLHF.

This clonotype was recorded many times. The CDR3 DNA reads TGTGCCAGCACCAAATCACAGGGACCAGATACGCAGTATTTT. It codes for CASTKSQGPDTQYF. The chain uses TRBV6-1 and TRBJ2-3, with D perhaps TRBD1 (6 bases). Trimming took off 7 bases at V and 4 bases at J, with 15 bases between the two ends. Germline loops: CDR1 MNHNS, CDR2 SASEGT. The CDR3 has 14 residues.

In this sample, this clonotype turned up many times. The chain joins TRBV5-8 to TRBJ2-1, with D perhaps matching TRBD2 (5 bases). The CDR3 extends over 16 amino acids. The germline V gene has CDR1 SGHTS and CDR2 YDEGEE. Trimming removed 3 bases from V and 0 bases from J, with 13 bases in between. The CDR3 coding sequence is TGTGCCAGCAGCTACGACTACCCGAGCTCCTACAATGAGCAGTTCTTC. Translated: CASSYDYPSSYNEQFF. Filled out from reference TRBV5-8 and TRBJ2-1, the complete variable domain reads EAGVTQSPTHLIKTRGQQATLRCSPISGHTSVYWYQQALGLGLQFLLWYDEGEERNRGNFPPRFSGRQFPNYSSELNVNALELEDSALYLCASSYDYPSSYNEQFFGPGTRLTVL.

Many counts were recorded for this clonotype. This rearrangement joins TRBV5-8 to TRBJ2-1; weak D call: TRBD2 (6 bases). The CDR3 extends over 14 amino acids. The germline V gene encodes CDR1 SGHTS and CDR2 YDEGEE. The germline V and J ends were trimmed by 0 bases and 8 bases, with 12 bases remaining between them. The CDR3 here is CASSLEGTVDEQFF. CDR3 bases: TGTGCCAGCAGCTTGGAAGGGACTGTCGATGAGCAGTTCTTC.

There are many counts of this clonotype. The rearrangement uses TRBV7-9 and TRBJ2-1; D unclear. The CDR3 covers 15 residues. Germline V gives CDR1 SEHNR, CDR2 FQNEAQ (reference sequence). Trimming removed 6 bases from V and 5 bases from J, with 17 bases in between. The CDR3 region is CASSWLDSPNNEQFF. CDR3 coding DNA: TGTGCCAGCAGTTGGTTGGATAGCCCGAACAATGAGCAGTTCTTC.

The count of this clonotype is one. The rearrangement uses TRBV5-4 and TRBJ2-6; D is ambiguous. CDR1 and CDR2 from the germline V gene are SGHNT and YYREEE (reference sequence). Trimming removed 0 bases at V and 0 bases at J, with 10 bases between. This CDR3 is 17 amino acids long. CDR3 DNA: TGTGCCAGCAGCTTGGGTTTAGGGCTCTCTGGGGCCAACGTCCTGACTTTC. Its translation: CASSLGLGLSGANVLTF.

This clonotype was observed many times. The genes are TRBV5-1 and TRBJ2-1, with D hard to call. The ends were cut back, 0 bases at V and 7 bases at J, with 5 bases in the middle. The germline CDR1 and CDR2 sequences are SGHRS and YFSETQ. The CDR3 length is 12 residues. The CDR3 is CASSLGVNEQFF. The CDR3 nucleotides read TGCGCCAGCAGCTTGGGGGTAAATGAGCAGTTCTTC.

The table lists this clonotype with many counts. The CDR3 region is CASSFGGGVTDTQYF. The CDR3 DNA sequence: TGTGCCAGCAGCTTTGGCGGGGGGGTGACAGATACGCAGTATTTT. J is TRBJ2-3 and V is TRBV11-2; 9 bases are shared with TRBD2. CDR1 and CDR2 from the germline V gene are SGHAT and FQNNGV. The CDR3 consists of 15 residues. V gave up 3 bases and J gave up 3 bases; unmatched junction bases: 4.

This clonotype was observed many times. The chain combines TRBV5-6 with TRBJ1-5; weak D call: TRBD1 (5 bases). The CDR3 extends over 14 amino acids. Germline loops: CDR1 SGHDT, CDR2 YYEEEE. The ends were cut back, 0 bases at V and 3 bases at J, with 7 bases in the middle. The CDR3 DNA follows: TGTGCCAGCAGCTTGGGACAGTACAATCAGCCCCAGCATTTT. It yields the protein CASSLGQYNQPQHF.

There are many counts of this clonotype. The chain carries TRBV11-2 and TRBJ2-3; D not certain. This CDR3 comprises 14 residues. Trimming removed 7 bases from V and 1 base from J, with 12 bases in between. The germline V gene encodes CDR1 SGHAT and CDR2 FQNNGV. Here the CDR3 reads CASTQRVGTDTQYF. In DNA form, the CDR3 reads TGTGCCAGCACCCAAAGAGTGGGCACAGATACGCAGTATTTT. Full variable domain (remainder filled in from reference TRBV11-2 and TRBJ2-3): EAGVAQSPRYKIIEKRQSVAFWCNPISGHATLYWYQQILGQGPKLLIQFQNNGVVDDSQLPKDRFSAERLKGVDSTLKIQPAKLEDSAVYLCASTQRVGTDTQYFGPGTRLTVL.

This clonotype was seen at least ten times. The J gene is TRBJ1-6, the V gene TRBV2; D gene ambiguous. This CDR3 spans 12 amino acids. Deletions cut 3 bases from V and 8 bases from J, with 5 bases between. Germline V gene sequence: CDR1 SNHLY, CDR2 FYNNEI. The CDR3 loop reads CASSDLYSPLHF. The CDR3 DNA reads TGTGCCAGCAGTGATCTATATTCACCCCTCCACTTT.

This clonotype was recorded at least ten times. The CDR3 DNA is TGCGCCAGCAGTGAGACCCGGGGGTACGAGCAGTACTTC. This sequence encodes CASSETRGYEQYF. The rearrangement joins TRBV10-1 to TRBJ2-7; possible D gene TRBD2, 6 bases. Germline V CDR1 and CDR2: WNHNN, SYGVQD (reference sequence). The V end lost 2 bases, the J end lost 4 bases, and 9 bases lay between the germline ends. The CDR3 extends over 13 amino acids.

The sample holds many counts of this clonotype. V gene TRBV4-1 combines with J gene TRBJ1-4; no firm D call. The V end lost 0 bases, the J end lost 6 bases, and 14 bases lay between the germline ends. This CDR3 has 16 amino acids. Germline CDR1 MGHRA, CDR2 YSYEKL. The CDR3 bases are TGCGCCAGCAGCCAAGATATTGCAGGCCTGGATGAAAAACTGTTTTTT. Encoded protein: CASSQDIAGLDEKLFF.

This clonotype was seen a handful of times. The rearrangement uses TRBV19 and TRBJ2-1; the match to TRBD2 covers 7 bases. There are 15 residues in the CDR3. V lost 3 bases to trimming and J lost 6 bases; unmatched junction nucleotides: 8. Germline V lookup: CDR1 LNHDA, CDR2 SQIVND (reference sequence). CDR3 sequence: CASSIGGGSGNEQFF. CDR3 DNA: TGTGCCAGTAGTATTGGGGGGGGGTCCGGCAATGAGCAGTTCTTC.

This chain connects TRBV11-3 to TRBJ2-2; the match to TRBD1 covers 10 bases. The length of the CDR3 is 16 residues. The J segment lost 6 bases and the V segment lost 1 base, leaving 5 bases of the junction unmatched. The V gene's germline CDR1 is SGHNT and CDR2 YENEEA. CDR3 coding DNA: TGTGCCAGCAGCTTAGGGACAGGGGGTTTCCCCGGGGAGCTGTTTTTT. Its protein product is CASSLGTGGFPGELFF.